Listed below are T cell receptor beta chains from one sample, sequenced in a study of cytomegalovirus exposure and HLA in healthy donors. Profiling relied on immunoSEQ multiplex PCR, and the TCRdb table lists in-frame clones only, not all of them. Of 100,000 to 150,000 clones in the sample, less than 80% were seen once. Source material: PBMCs. The receptors derive from a woman aged 45-59 years in good health and CMV-seronegative. The CDR3 runs from the conserved cysteine through the conserved F or W. D genes are given only for firm matches. The size field is filled for only some rows; it gives once, few, many or a size class.

.	TRBV7-9	TRBJ2-2	.	TGTGCCAGCGGGGAAGGAGAATTAAGGGAGGATTTGGCCGGGGAGCTGTTTTTT	CASGEGELREDLAGELFF
.	TRBV4-2	TRBJ1-2	TRBD1	TGTGCCAGCAGCCAAGATCGCCCAGGGGGAGCCTATGGCTACACCTTC	CASSQDRPGGAYGYTF
.	TRBV6-6	TRBJ2-7	TRBD2	TGTGCCAGCAGGCCTGATAGCGGGATACCCGTGGAGTACTTC	CASRPDSGIPVEYF
once	TRBV11-3	TRBJ2-7	TRBD1	TGTGCCAGCAGCTCCGTTACAGGGGCCGAGCAGTACTTC	CASSSVTGAEQYF
.	TRBV9	TRBJ1-2	.	TGTGCCAGCAGCGTAGGGGGCGTCGACTATGGCTACACCTTC	CASSVGGVDYGYTF
.	TRBV10-3	TRBJ2-3	TRBD2	TGTGCCATCAGTAGCGGGAGTGAGATTGATACGCAGTATTTT	CAISSGSEIDTQYF
.	TRBV27	TRBJ2-2	TRBD2	TGTGTCAGCAAAGGAGTAGCGGGAGCGGACGGGGAGCTGTTTTTT	CVSKGVAGADGELFF
.	TRBV19	TRBJ2-4	.	TGTGCCAGTAGTATAGATCAAGCGGACAGCGGAGTTACCGACATTCAGTACTTC	CASSIDQADSGVTDIQYF
.	TRBV28	TRBJ2-5	.	TGTGCCAGCTCCCCCGGGCAAGAGACCCAGTACTTC	CASSPGQETQYF
few	TRBV15	TRBJ2-2	.	TGTGCCACCTCGGGGGACCCTTCTTCCGGGGAGCTGTTTTTT	CATSGDPSSGELFF
once	TRBV4-3	TRBJ1-5	.	TGCGCCAGCAGCCAAGACGCGGGTCAGCCCCAGCATTTT	CASSQDAGQPQHF
.	TRBV30	TRBJ2-7	.	TGTGCCTGCAGGAAATACTACGAGCAGTACTTC	CACRKYYEQYF
.	TRBV25-1	TRBJ1-2	TRBD1	TGTGCCAGCAGTGAATGGGACGACAGGGGATACGGCTACACCTTC	CASSEWDDRGYGYTF
.	TRBV7-9	TRBJ2-7	TRBD1	TGTTCCAGCAGCAATGGACAGGGTTCCTACGAGCAGTACTTC	CSSSNGQGSYEQYF
.	TRBV7-3	TRBJ2-2	.	TGTGCCAGCAGAGCGGCCCAGAACACCGGGGAGCTGTTTTTT	CASRAAQNTGELFF
.	TRBV28	TRBJ2-1	.	TGTGCCAGCAGTTTTCGTATTTTCGGTGAGCAGTTCTTC	CASSFRIFGEQFF
.	TRBV2	TRBJ2-7	TRBD2	TGTGCCAGCAGTGATGGTTTGCTAGCGGGAGGAACCTACGAGCAGTACTTC	CASSDGLLAGGTYEQYF
.	TRBV27	TRBJ2-1	.	TGTGCCAGCATAATCGGGAATGAGCAGTTCTTC	CASIIGNEQFF
.	TRBV28	TRBJ1-1	TRBD1	TGTGCCAGCAGTGAATTCTCGACAGGGGGGAGCACTGAAGCTTTCTTT	CASSEFSTGGSTEAFF
.	TRBV6-5	TRBJ1-5	TRBD1	TGTGCCAGCCGGGGCAGGGGGCCGAGCAATCAGCCCCAGCATTTT	CASRGRGPSNQPQHF
.	TRBV5-1	TRBJ2-2	TRBD2	TGCGCCAGCAGCTTGGAGGGACTAGCGGGAGGTGGGAACACCGGGGAGCTGTTTTTT	CASSLEGLAGGGNTGELFF
.	TRBV4-2	TRBJ1-2	.	TGTGCCAGCAGCCAAGATTATTCAACAAGCAATAACAGGGAAAATGGCTACACCTTC	CASSQDYSTSNNRENGYTF
once	TRBV9	TRBJ2-1	.	TGTGCCAGCAGCGCCTTCCGGGGTAACAATGAGCAGTTCTTC	CASSAFRGNNEQFF
few	TRBV19	TRBJ2-3	.	TGTGCCAGTATGGTGGGCCGGACAGATACGCAGTATTTT	CASMVGRTDTQYF
.	TRBV6-6	TRBJ2-7	TRBD2	TGTGCCAGCAGTCCCTATACTAGCGACTACGAGCAGTACTTC	CASSPYTSDYEQYF
.	TRBV20-1	TRBJ2-1	.	TGCAGTGCTAGCCGTGAGCAGTTCTTC	CSASREQFF
once	TRBV4-1	TRBJ1-1	.	TGCGCCAGCAGCCAAGCGGGGGGGGAGAGTGAAGCTTTCTTT	CASSQAGGESEAFF
.	TRBV30	TRBJ1-5	.	TGTGCCTGGAGGCCGAGGGGGTATGAGAATCAGCCCCAGCATTTT	CAWRPRGYENQPQHF
.	TRBV2	TRBJ2-2	TRBD2	TGTGCCAGCAGTGACTTTAGCGGGAGGACCGGGGAGCTGTTTTTT	CASSDFSGRTGELFF
.	TRBV6-6	TRBJ2-2	.	TGTGCCAGCCAGGGCACCACCACCGGGGAGCTGTTTTTT	CASQGTTTGELFF
.	TRBV6-5	TRBJ1-2	TRBD1	TGTGCCAGCAGTACTGCCGGGACAGGCTATGGCTACACCTTC	CASSTAGTGYGYTF
once	TRBV4-3	TRBJ1-5	.	TGCGCCAGCAGCCAAGATGTCATTAATCAGCCCCAGCATTTT	CASSQDVINQPQHF
.	TRBV28	TRBJ2-7	.	TGTGCCAGCAGTCTATCCTTCTACGAGCAGTACTTC	CASSLSFYEQYF
few	TRBV19	TRBJ1-2	TRBD1	TGTGCCAGTAGTTCCGGGACAGGGGCCGCCTATGGCTACACCTTC	CASSSGTGAAYGYTF
once	TRBV6-5	TRBJ2-1	TRBD2	TGTGCCAGCACTAGGTTAGCGGGAGGATATGAGCAGTTCTTC	CASTRLAGGYEQFF
few	TRBV10-3	TRBJ2-2	.	TGTGCCATCAGTGAAGGTGGATTGTCCGACCAGGGTGGGGTGGTGTTTTTT	CAISEGGLSDQGGVVFF
few	TRBV2	TRBJ1-2	.	TGTGCCAGCGGTAGGGACACCTTGTATGGCTACACCTTC	CASGRDTLYGYTF
few	TRBV27	TRBJ2-7	TRBD2	TGTGCCAGCAGTTTTTCTAGCGGGAGTATCTACGAGCAGTACTTC	CASSFSSGSIYEQYF
once	TRBV9	TRBJ2-2	.	TGTGCCAGCAGCTATTTAACCGGGGAGCTGTTTTTT	CASSYLTGELFF
.	TRBV6-6	TRBJ1-2	.	TGTGCCGGGGGGAGGGAGAACTATGGCTACACCTTC	CAGGRENYGYTF
.	TRBV7-2	TRBJ2-3	.	TGTGCCAGCAGCTCCCGACAGGGAGGCGCAGATACGCAGTATTTT	CASSSRQGGADTQYF
few	TRBV5-8	TRBJ1-1	TRBD1	TGTGCCAGCAGTACCGGGACAGGGGCGGCTGAAGCTTTCTTT	CASSTGTGAAEAFF
.	TRBV30	TRBJ1-6	TRBD1	TGTGCCTGGAGCCCGACAGGGGGGAATTCACCCCTCCACTTT	CAWSPTGGNSPLHF
.	TRBV28	TRBJ2-2	TRBD2	TGTGCCAGCAGTTCCCGGGTAGCGGGAAGACTACCAACGAACACCGGGGAGCTGTTTTTT	CASSSRVAGRLPTNTGELFF
.	TRBV30	TRBJ2-7	TRBD1	TGTGCCTTGGGACAGGGATCCTACGAGCAGTACTTC	CALGQGSYEQYF
.	TRBV28	TRBJ2-1	TRBD1	TGTGCCAGCGGGACAGGGGGCGCCTACAATGAGCAGTTCTTC	CASGTGGAYNEQFF
few	TRBV15	TRBJ1-5	.	TGTGCCACCAGCAGACCGGGGGGCAATCAGCCCCAGCATTTT	CATSRPGGNQPQHF
few	TRBV29-1	TRBJ2-3	TRBD2	TGCAGCGGTCTGACTAGCGCCCACACAGATACGCAGTATTTT	CSGLTSAHTDTQYF
.	TRBV11-2	TRBJ1-5	.	TGTGCCAGCAGCTCAAATTTAGGGGGCAATCAGCCCCAGCATTTT	CASSSNLGGNQPQHF
few	TRBV6-1	TRBJ2-5	TRBD1	TGTGCCAGCAGTAAAAGCCAGGGGGTTGGAGAGACCCAGTACTTC	CASSKSQGVGETQYF
few	TRBV27	TRBJ2-1	.	TGTGCCAGCAGTCTGGGACCCCGGGGGAATGAGCAGTTCTTC	CASSLGPRGNEQFF
once	TRBV18	TRBJ1-1	TRBD1	TGTGCCAGCTCCCGACAGGGGCTGGACACTGAAGCTTTCTTT	CASSRQGLDTEAFF
.	TRBV5-1	TRBJ2-1	TRBD1	TGCGCCAGCAGCATAGGACAGGGAGCCTACAATGAGCAGTTCTTC	CASSIGQGAYNEQFF
.	TRBV19	TRBJ1-5	.	TGTGCCAGTAGTCAACAGGACGGAAAATATCAGCCCCAGCATTTT	CASSQQDGKYQPQHF
.	TRBV5-4	TRBJ2-7	.	TGTGCCAGCAGCTTGGGCGTCGGCTACGAGCAGTACTTC	CASSLGVGYEQYF
.	TRBV19	TRBJ2-2	.	TGTGCCAGTAGTATCGGTATTGTCGGGGAGCTGTTTTTT	CASSIGIVGELFF
.	TRBV14	TRBJ1-3	.	TGTGCCAGCAGCCTTACAGGGAACACCATATATTTT	CASSLTGNTIYF
.	TRBV7-8	TRBJ2-4	TRBD2	TGTGCCAGCAGCACCCTAGCGGCAGCCAAAAACATTCAGTACTTC	CASSTLAAAKNIQYF
.	TRBV4-3	TRBJ2-1	TRBD2	TGCGCCAGCAGCCAAGGGGTTAGCGGGACCACCGATGAGCAGTTCTTC	CASSQGVSGTTDEQFF
.	TRBV5-8	TRBJ1-5	.	TGTGCCAGCAGCTTGGGGGGGCCCCAGCCCCAGCATTTT	CASSLGGPQPQHF